The T cell receptor (beta chain) described here comes from a study of cytomegalovirus exposure and HLA in healthy donors. The study's findings and limits: It was likely that a cluster of highly shared sequence variants was a sequencing artifact. In an earlier analysis, about 87% or about 30%: the productive usage of most TCR beta V segments.

The PCR had 60 Vbeta and 13 Jbeta primers. Assay: immunoSEQ multiplex PCR; the TCRdb copy retains only in-frame clones and omits some. The sample lists about 170,000 clones; roughly 80% were seen once. On this clone itself: Its antigen remains unknown.

Germline V CDR1 and CDR2: SGHDT, YYEEEE. The V end was cut by 1 base, the J end by 5 bases, with 9 bases between. The CDR3 spans 14 residues. The chain employs TRBV5-6 and TRBJ1-4; possible D gene TRBD1, 5 bases. This clonotype originated in a male donor in good health and CMV-seronegative. The sample was PBMCs. CDR3 residues: CASSLYGGNEKLFF. CDR3 DNA: TGTGCCAGCAGCTTGTACGGGGGAAATGAAAAACTGTTTTTT.